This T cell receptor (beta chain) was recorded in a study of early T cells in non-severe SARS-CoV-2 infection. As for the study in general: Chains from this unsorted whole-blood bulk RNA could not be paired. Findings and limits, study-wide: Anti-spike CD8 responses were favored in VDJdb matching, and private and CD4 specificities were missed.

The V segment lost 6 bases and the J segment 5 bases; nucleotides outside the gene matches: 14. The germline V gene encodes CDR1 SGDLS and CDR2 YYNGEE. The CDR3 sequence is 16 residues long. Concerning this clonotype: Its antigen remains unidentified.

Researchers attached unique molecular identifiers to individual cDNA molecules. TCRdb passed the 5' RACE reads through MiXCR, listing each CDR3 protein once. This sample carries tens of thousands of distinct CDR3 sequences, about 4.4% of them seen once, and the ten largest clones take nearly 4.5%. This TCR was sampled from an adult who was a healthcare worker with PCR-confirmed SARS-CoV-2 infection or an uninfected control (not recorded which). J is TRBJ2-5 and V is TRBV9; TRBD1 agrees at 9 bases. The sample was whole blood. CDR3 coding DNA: TGTGCCAGCAACTCCCGCGGACAGGGGATTTCGGAGACCCAGTACTTC. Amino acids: CASNSRGQGISETQYF. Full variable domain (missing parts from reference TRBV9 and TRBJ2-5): DSGVTQTPKHLITATGQRVTLRCSPRSGDLSVYWYQQSLDQGLQFLIQYYNGEERAKGNILERFSAQQFPDLHSELNLSSLELGDSALYFCASNSRGQGISETQYFGPGTRLLVL.